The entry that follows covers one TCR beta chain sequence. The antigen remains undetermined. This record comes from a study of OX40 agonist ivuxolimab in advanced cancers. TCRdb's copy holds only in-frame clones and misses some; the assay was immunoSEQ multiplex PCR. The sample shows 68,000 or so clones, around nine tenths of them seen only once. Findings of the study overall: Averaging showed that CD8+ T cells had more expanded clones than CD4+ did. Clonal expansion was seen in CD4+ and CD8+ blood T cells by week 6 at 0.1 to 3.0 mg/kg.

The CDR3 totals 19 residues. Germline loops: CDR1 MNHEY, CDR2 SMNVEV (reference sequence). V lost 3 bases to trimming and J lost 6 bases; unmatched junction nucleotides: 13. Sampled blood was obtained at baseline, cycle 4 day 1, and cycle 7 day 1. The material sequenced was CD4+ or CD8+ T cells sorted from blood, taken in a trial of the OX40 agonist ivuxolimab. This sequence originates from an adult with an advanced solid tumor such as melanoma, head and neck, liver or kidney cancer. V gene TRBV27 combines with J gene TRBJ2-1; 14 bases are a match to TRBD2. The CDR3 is CASSFETSGRANFLNEQFF. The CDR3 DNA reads TGTGCCAGCAGTTTCGAGACTAGCGGGAGGGCCAATTTTCTCAATGAGCAGTTCTTC.